Each of the 10 T cell receptor beta chains below was sequenced from the same sample in a study of cytomegalovirus exposure and HLA in healthy donors. The primer mix had 60 Vbeta and 13 Jbeta primers. Clones were sequenced by immunoSEQ multiplex PCR, and TCRdb holds only the in-frame ones, with some missing. The sample includes about 50,000 clones. The specimen sequenced was PBMCs. These receptors all stem from a man between 18 and 29 years old in good health and CMV-seropositive.

The V call is TRBV29-1, the J call TRBJ2-4, with D perhaps matching TRBD2 (5 bases). The germline V and J ends were trimmed by 4 bases and 5 bases, with 24 bases remaining between them. The length of the CDR3 is 17 residues. CDR1 is SQVTM and CDR2 is ANQGSEA in the germline V gene. The DNA for the CDR3 is TGCAGCGTTGTATCTTCGGCGGGTGGGAGTTACGAAAACATTCAGTACTTC. This gives the protein CSVVSSAGGSYENIQYF.

This rearrangement joins TRBV7-9 to TRBJ2-1; D is unresolved. CDR1 is SEHNR and CDR2 is FQNEAQ in the germline V gene (reference sequence). CDR3 length equals 12 residues. Trimming left V 5 bases short and J 7 bases short, with 9 bases between. In nucleotides, the CDR3 is TGTGCCAGCAGCCCCGACACGAATGAGCAGTTCTTC. As protein: CASSPDTNEQFF.

The rearrangement links TRBV5-6 to TRBJ2-7, with TRBD1 as a possible D gene (6 bases). V lost 7 bases to trimming and J lost 6 bases, with 17 bases between them. Germline-derived CDR1 and CDR2 are SGHDT and YYEEEE. This CDR3 region has 13 residues. The CDR3 nucleotides read TGTGCCAGCGTAGGACAGAGGTTGAGCGAGCAGTACTTC. Residues: CASVGQRLSEQYF. The whole variable domain, remainder taken from reference TRBV5-6 and TRBJ2-7, is DAGVTQSPTHLIKTRGQQVTLRCSPKSGHDTVSWYQQALGQGPQFIFQYYEEEERQRGNFPDRFSGHQFPNYSSELNVNALLLGDSALYLCASVGQRLSEQYFGPGTRLTVT.

This sequence joins TRBV30 and TRBJ2-1; no definite D call. V was cut by 0 bases and J by 4 bases, with 7 bases left in between. Germline V CDR1 and CDR2: GTSNPN, SVGIG (reference sequence). CDR3 size: 13 residues. The CDR3 loop reads CAWSVQVYNEQFF. CDR3 bases: TGTGCCTGGAGTGTACAAGTATACAATGAGCAGTTCTTC.

The J gene is TRBJ1-5, the V gene TRBV5-1, with a possible D match to TRBD1 (5 bases). The germline CDR1 and CDR2 sequences are SGHRS and YFSETQ. The CDR3 is 15 amino acids. The ends were cut back, 0 bases at V and 6 bases at J, with 13 bases in the middle. This CDR3 reads CASSLGEGRGQPQHF. In nucleotides, the CDR3 is TGCGCCAGCAGCTTGGGTGAAGGGAGGGGTCAGCCCCAGCATTTT.

As DNA, the CDR3 is TGCGCCAGCAGCTTGCGACAGGGGGTCGAAAAACTGTTTTTT. Amino acid sequence: CASSLRQGVEKLFF. The chain carries TRBV5-1 and TRBJ1-4, with 9 positions matching TRBD1. Germline V lookup: CDR1 SGHRS, CDR2 YFSETQ. V lost 1 base and J lost 8; bases outside the gene matches: 3. CDR3 length equals 14 residues.

This chain links TRBV7-9 with TRBJ1-1, with 8 bases that match TRBD1. Trimming at V came to 3 bases and at J to 3 bases, leaving 0 bases not matched to a gene. From germline, CDR1 is SEHNR and CDR2 FQNEAQ (reference sequence). The CDR3 totals 13 residues. DNA of the CDR3: TGTGCCAGCAGCTTGACAGGGGACACTGAAGCTTTCTTT. Protein sequence: CASSLTGDTEAFF.

The chain combines TRBV11-2 with TRBJ2-7; perhaps TRBD2 as D (7 bases). Germline V gene sequence: CDR1 SGHAT, CDR2 FQNNGV. Trimming took off 5 bases at V and 3 bases at J, with 23 bases between the two ends. The CDR3 has 17 residues. The CDR3 coding sequence is TGTGCCAGCAGCCCTACCGGGGGCGGGGGATTCCTCTACGAGCAGTACTTC. It codes for CASSPTGGGGFLYEQYF.

Written as DNA, the CDR3 is TGTGCCAGCGGCTTTGGCAAAGCGGGAAGCACAGATACGCAGTATTTT. This sequence encodes CASGFGKAGSTDTQYF. The chain couples TRBV2 to TRBJ2-3; TRBD2 aligns across 7 bases. The CDR3 has 16 amino acids. The germline V gene has CDR1 SNHLY and CDR2 FYNNEI. V dropped 8 bases and J dropped 0; count of bases not matched to a gene: 11.

The J gene is TRBJ1-6, the V gene TRBV4-1; 7 nucleotides agree with TRBD1. The CDR3 totals 16 residues. Germline V gives CDR1 MGHRA, CDR2 YSYEKL. Unmatched junction bases numbered 6, after V lost 2 bases and J lost 5 bases. The CDR3: CASSQPRTGNNSPLHF. The CDR3 DNA reads as TGCGCCAGCAGCCAACCCCGGACAGGAAATAATTCACCCCTCCACTTT.